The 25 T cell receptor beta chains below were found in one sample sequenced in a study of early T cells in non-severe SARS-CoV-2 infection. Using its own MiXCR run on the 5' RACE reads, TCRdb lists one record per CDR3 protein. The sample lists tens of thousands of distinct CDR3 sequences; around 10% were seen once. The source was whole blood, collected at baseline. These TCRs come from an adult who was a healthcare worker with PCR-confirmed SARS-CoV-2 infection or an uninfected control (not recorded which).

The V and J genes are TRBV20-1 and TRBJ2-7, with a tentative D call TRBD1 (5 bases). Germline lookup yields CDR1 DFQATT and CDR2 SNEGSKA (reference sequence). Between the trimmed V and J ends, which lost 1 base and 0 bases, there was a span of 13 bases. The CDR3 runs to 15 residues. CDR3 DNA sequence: TGCAGTGCTAGAGTGAGGAGCAGGGCCTCCTACGAGCAGTACTTC. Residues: CSARVRSRASYEQYF.

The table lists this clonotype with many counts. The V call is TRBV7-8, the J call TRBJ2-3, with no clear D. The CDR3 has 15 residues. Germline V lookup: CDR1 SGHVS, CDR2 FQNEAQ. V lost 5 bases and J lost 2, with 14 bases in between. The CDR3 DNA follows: TGTGCCAGCAGCCCCCCCGGCGGATACACAGATACGCAGTATTTT. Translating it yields CASSPPGGYTDTQYF. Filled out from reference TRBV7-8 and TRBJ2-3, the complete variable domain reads GAGVSQSPRYKVAKRGQDVALRCDPISGHVSLFWYQQALGQGPEFLTYFQNEAQLDKSGLPSDRFFAERPEGSVSTLKIQRTQQEDSAVYLCASSPPGGYTDTQYFGPGTRLTVL.

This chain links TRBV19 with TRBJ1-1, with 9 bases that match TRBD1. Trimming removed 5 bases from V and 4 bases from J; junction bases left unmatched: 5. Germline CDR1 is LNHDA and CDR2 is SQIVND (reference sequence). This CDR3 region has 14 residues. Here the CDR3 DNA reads TGTGCCAGTAGTCCCGGGACAGGGAGCACTGAAGCTTTCTTT. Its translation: CASSPGTGSTEAFF.

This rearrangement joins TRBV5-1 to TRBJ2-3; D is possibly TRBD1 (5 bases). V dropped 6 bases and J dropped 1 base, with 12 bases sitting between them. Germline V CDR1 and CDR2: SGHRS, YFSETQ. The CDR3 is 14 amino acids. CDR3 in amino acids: CASKGQSGTDTQYF. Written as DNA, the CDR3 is TGCGCCAGCAAGGGGCAGTCGGGCACAGATACGCAGTATTTT.

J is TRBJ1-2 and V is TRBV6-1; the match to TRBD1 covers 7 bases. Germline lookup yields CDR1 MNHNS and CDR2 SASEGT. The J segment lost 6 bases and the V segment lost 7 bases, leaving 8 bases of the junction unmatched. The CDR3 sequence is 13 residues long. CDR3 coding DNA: TGTGCCAGCATCCTCTATAGGGGGCATGGCTACACCTTC. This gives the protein CASILYRGHGYTF.

The CDR3 reads CASSLVGSGIYEQYF. Here the CDR3 DNA reads TGTGCCAGCAGCTTAGTTGGTAGCGGGATCTACGAGCAGTACTTC. The V and J genes are TRBV11-1 and TRBJ2-7; 8 nucleotides align to TRBD2. The ends lost 1 base at V and 3 bases at J; junction bases unmatched: 5. Germline CDR1 is SGHAT and CDR2 is FQDESV (reference sequence). The length of the CDR3 is 15 residues.

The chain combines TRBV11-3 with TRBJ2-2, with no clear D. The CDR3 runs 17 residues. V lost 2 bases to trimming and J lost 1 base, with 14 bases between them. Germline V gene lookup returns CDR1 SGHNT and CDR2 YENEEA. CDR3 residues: CASSLSRRPLNTGELFF. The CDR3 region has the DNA TGTGCCAGCAGCTTATCTCGACGGCCGTTGAACACCGGGGAGCTGTTTTTT.

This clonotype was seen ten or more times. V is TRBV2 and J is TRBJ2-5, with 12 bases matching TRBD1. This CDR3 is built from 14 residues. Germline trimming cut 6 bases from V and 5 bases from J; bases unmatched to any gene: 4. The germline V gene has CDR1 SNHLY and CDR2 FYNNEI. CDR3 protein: CASRGQGAGETQYF. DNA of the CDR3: TGTGCCAGCAGGGGACAGGGGGCCGGGGAGACCCAGTACTTC.

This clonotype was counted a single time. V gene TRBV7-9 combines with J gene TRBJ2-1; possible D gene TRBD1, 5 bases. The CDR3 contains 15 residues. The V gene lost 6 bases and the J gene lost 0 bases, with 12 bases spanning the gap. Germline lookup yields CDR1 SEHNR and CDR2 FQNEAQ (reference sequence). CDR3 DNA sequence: TGTGCCAGCAGGCTCAGGGTGGGCTCCTACAATGAGCAGTTCTTC. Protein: CASRLRVGSYNEQFF.

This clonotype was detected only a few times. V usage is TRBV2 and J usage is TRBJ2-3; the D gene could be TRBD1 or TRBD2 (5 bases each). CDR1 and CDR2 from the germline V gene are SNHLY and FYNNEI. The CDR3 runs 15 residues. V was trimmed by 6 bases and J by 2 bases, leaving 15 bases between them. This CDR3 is CASSSSGTPTDTQYF. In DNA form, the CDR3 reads TGTGCCAGCAGCAGTTCCGGGACCCCCACAGATACGCAGTATTTT.

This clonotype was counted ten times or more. CDR3 region: CASSHSLRGMETQYF. Here the CDR3 DNA reads TGTGCCAGCAGCCATAGCCTTCGGGGGATGGAGACCCAGTACTTC. V and J are TRBV3-1 and TRBJ2-5; TRBD2 might be the D (6 bases). The CDR3 is 15 amino acids. The V end was cut by 3 bases, the J end by 5 bases, with 16 bases between. Germline V gene sequence: CDR1 LGHDT, CDR2 YNNKEL (reference sequence).

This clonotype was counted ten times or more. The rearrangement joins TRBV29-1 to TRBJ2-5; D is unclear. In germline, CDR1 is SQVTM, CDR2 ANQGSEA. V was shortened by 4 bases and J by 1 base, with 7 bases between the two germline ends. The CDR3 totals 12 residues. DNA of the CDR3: TGCAGCGTTGCGGTTGCCCAAGAGACCCAGTACTTC. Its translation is CSVAVAQETQYF.

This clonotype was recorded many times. The CDR3 is CASSPGPRQIAKNIQYF. The CDR3 DNA sequence: TGTGCCAGTAGCCCGGGCCCTCGGCAAATAGCCAAAAACATTCAGTACTTC. This chain connects TRBV19 to TRBJ2-4, with unresolved D. The germline V and J ends were trimmed by 6 bases and 0 bases, with 18 bases remaining between them. The CDR3 spans 17 residues. Germline loops: CDR1 LNHDA, CDR2 SQIVND (reference sequence).

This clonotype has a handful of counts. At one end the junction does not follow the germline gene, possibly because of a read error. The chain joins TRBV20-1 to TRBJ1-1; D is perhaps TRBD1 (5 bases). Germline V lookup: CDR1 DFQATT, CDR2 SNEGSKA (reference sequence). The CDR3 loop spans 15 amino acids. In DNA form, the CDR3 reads TGCAGTGCCAGAGAATGGGGGGTAGGGGACACTGAAGCTTTCTTT. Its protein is CSAREWGVGDTEAFF.

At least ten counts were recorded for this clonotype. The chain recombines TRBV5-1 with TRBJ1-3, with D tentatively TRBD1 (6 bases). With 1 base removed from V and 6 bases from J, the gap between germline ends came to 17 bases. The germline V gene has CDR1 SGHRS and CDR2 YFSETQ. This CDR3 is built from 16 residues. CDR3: CASSLQGMGYVNTIYF. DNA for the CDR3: TGCGCCAGCAGCTTGCAGGGGATGGGTTATGTAAACACCATATATTTT.

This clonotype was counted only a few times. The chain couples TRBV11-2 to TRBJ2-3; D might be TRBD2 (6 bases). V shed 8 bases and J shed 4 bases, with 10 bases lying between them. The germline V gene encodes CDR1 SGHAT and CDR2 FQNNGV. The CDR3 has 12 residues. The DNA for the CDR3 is TGTGCCAGCGTGGGGACTCCAGATACGCAGTATTTT. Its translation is CASVGTPDTQYF.

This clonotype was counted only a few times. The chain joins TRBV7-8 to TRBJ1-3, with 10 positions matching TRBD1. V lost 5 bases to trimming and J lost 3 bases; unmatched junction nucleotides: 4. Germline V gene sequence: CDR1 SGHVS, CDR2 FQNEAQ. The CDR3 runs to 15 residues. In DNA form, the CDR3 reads TGTGCCAGCAGCCGGGACAGGGGAGGTGGAAACACCATATATTTT. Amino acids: CASSRDRGGGNTIYF.

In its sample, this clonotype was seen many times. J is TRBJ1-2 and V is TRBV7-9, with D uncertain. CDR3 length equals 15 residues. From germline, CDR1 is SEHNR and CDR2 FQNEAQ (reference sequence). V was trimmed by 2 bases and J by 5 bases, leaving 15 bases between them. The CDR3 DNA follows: TGTGCCAGCAGCTTATCTCAGGTTACTTCTTATGGCTACACCTTC. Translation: CASSLSQVTSYGYTF.

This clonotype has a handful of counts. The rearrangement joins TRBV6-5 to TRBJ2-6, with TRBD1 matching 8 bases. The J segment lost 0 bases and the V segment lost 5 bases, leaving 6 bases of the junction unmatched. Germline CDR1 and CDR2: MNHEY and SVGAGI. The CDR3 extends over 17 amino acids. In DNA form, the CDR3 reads TGTGCCAGCAGTCGGCAGGGGGCCTACTCTGGGGCCAACGTCCTGACTTTC. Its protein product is CASSRQGAYSGANVLTF.

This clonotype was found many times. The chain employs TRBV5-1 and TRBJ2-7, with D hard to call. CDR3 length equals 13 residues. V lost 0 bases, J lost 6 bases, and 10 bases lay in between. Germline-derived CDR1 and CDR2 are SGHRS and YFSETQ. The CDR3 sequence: CASSLGLGTEQYF. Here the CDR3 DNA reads TGCGCCAGCAGCTTGGGTTTAGGCACCGAGCAGTACTTC. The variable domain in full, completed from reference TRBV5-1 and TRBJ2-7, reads KAGVTQTPRYLIKTRGQQVTLSCSPISGHRSVSWYQQTPGQGLQFLFEYFSETQRNKGNFPGRFSGRQFSNSRSEMNVSTLELGDSALYLCASSLGLGTEQYFGPGTRLTVT.

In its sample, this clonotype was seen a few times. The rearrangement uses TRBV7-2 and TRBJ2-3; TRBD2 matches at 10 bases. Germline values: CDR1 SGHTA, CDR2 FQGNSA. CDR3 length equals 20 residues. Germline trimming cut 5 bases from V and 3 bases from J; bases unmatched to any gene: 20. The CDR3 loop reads CASSDPLAALSGRVTDTQYF. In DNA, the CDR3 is TGTGCCAGCAGCGACCCACTCGCGGCCTTAAGCGGGAGGGTTACAGATACGCAGTATTTT. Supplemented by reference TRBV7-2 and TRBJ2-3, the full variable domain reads GAGVSQSPSNKVTEKGKDVELRCDPISGHTALYWYRQSLGQGLEFLIYFQGNSAPDKSGLPSDRFSAERTGGSVSTLTIQRTQQEDSAVYLCASSDPLAALSGRVTDTQYFGPGTRLTVL.

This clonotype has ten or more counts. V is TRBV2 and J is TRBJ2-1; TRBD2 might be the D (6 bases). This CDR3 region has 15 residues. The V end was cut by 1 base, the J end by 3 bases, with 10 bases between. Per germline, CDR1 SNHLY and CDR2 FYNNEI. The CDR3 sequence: CASSEGTTNYNEQFF. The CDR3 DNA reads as TGTGCCAGCAGTGAAGGGACTACTAACTACAATGAGCAGTTCTTC.

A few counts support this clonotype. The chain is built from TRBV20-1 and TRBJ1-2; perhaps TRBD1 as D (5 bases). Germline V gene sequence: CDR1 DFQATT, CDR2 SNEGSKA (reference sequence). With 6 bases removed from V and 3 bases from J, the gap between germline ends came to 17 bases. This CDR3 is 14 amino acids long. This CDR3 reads CSAERFTGDYGYTF. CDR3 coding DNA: TGCAGTGCCGAACGCTTTACGGGGGACTATGGCTACACCTTC.

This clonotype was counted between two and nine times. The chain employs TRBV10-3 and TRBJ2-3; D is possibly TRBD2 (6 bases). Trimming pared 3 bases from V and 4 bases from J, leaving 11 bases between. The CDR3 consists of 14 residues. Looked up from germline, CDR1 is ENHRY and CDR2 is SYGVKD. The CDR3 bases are TGTGCCATCAGTGATGATCGGGACTCAGATACGCAGTATTTT. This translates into CAISDDRDSDTQYF.

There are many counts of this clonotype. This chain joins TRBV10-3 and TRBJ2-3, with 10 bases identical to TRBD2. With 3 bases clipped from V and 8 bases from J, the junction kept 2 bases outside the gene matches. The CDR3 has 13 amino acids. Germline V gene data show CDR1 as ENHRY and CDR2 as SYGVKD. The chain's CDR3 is CAISDPSGGTQYF. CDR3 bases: TGTGCCATCAGTGACCCTAGCGGGGGTACGCAGTATTTT.